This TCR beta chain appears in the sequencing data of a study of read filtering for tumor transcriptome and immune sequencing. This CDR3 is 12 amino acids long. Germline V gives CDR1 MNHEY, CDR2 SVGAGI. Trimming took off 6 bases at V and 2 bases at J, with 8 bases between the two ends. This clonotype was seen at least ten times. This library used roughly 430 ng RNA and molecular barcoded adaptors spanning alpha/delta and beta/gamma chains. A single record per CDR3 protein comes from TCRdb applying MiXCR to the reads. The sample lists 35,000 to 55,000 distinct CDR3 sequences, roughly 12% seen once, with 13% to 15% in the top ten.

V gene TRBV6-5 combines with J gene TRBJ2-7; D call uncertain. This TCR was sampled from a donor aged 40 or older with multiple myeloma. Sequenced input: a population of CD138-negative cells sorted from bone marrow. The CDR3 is CASRGYAYEQYF. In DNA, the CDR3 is TGTGCCAGCAGGGGGTACGCCTACGAGCAGTACTTC.